This TCR beta chain was retrieved from a study of OX40 agonist ivuxolimab in advanced cancers. Looking at the study overall: Treatment of patients was with ivuxolimab, an agonistic anti-OX40 (CD134) antibody.

Produced via immunoSEQ multiplex PCR; TCRdb's table is partial and in-frame only. The sample has about 64,000 clones; around 80% are singletons. The CDR3 runs to 13 residues. The germline V gene encodes CDR1 MDHEN and CDR2 SYDVKM. V was trimmed by 1 base and J by 2 bases, leaving 3 bases between them. V and J are TRBV28 and TRBJ1-5; D gene unclear. This TCR was recovered from an adult with an advanced solid tumor such as melanoma, head and neck, liver or kidney cancer. Sequencing used CD4+ or CD8+ T cells sorted from blood, obtained in a trial of the OX40 agonist ivuxolimab. CDR3 in DNA: TGTGCCAGCAGTTTATTGGGCAATCAGCCCCAGCATTTT. Translated, it gives CASSLLGNQPQHF.